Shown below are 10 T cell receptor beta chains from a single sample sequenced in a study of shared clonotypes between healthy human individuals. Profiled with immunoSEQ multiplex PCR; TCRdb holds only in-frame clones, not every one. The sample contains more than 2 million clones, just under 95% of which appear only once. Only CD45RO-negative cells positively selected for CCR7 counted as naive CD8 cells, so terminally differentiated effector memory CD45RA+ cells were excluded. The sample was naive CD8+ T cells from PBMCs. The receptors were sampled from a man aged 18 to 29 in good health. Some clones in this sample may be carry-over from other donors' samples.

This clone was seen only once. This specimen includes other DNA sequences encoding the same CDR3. In DNA, the CDR3 is TGTGCCAGCAGTTTAGGGGGGTTGACTGAAGCTTTCTTT. Translated, it gives CASSLGGLTEAFF. The gene calls are TRBV28 and TRBJ1-1; possibly TRBD1 for D (5 bases). Per the germline V gene, CDR1 is MDHEN and CDR2 is SYDVKM. CDR3 size: 13 residues. V gave up 2 bases and J gave up 5 bases, with 9 bases separating them.

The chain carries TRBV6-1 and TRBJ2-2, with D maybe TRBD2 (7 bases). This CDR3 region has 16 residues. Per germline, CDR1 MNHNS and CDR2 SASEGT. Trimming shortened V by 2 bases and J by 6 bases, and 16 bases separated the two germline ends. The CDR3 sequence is CASSENGGREAGELFF. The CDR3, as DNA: TGTGCCAGCAGTGAAAACGGGGGGCGGGAAGCCGGGGAGCTGTTTTTT.

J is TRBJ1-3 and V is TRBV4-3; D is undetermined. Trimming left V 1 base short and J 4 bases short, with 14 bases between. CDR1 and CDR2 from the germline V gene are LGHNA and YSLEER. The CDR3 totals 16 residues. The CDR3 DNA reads TGCGCCAGCAGCCAAGTAGTAGACAAAGCAGGAAACACCATATATTTT. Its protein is CASSQVVDKAGNTIYF.

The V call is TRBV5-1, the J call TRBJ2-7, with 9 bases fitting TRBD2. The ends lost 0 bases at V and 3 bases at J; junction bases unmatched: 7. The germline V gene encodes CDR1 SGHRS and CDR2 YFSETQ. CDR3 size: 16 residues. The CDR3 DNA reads TGCGCCAGCAGCTTGGCCGGTGATAGCGGGGGCTACGAGCAGTACTTC. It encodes CASSLAGDSGGYEQYF.

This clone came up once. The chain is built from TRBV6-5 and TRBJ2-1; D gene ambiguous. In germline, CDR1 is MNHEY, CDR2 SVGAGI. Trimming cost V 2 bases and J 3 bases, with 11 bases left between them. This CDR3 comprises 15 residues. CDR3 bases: TGTGCCAGCAGTTACGGCGGATCGGACTACAATGAGCAGTTCTTC. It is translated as CASSYGGSDYNEQFF.

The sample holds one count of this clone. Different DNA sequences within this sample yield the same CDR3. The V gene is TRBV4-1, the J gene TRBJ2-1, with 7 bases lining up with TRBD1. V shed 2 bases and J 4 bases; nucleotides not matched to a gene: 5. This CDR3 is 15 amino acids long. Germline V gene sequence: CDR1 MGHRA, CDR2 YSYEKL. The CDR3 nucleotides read TGCGCCAGCAGCCAAATTGGGACAGCATACAATGAGCAGTTCTTC. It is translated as CASSQIGTAYNEQFF.

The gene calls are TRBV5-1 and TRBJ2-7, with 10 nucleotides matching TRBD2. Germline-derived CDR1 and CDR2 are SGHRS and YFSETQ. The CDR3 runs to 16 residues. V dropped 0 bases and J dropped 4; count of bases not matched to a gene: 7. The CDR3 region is CASSLVPSGGMYEQYF. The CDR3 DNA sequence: TGCGCCAGCAGCTTGGTCCCTAGCGGGGGCATGTACGAGCAGTACTTC.

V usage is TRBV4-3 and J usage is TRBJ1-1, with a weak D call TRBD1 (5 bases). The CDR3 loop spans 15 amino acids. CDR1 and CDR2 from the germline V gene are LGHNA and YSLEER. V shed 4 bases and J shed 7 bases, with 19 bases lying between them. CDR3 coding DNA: TGCGCCAGCAGCCGAGAACAGGAGTATAAGGATGAAGCTTTCTTT. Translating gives CASSREQEYKDEAFF.

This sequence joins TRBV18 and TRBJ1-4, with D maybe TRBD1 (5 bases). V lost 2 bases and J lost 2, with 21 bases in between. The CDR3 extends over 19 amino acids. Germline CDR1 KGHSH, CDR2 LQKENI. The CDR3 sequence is CASSPTKGIAEGTNEKLFF. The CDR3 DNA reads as TGTGCCAGCTCACCAACAAAGGGGATCGCAGAGGGCACTAATGAAAAACTGTTTTTT.

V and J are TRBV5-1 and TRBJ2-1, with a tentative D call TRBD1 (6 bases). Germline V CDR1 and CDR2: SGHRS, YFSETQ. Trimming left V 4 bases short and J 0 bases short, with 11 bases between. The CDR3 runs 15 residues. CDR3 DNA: TGCGCCAGCAGCCCCGGACAGAACTCCTACAATGAGCAGTTCTTC. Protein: CASSPGQNSYNEQFF.